The entry below describes one TCR beta chain. Its matching antigen is unknown. This sample stems from a study of brain T cells in children with intractable seizures. V was pared by 1 base and J by 6 bases, with 12 bases between. The CDR3 is 15 residues long. Germline V CDR1 and CDR2: MGHRA, YSYEKL. General observations from the study: Viral specificity was inferred only from CDR3 similarity; HCMV serostatus was unknown. Absence of clones before surgery may stem from lower sequencing depth.

Generated by immunoSEQ multiplex PCR, the TCRdb table keeps only in-frame clones and is missing some. The repertoire holds a few hundred thousand clones, roughly 92% seen once, with 4.5% to 7% in the top ten. The time point was: blood from clinic visit 5 months post-surgery; TSC patient then seizure free. Only cases whose brain tissue showed the highest T cell transcript signatures were sequenced. At least one anti-epileptic drug was given before surgery. Sequencing used peripheral blood, obtained approximately 5 months after surgery. This sequence joins TRBV4-1 and TRBJ1-4; D perhaps matches TRBD1 (5 bases). This receptor was obtained from a boy less than two years old with tuberous sclerosis and intractable seizures. CDR3 coding DNA: TGCGCCAGCAGCCAAGTGTGGGGCAGCGATGAAAAACTGTTTTTT. Protein sequence: CASSQVWGSDEKLFF.